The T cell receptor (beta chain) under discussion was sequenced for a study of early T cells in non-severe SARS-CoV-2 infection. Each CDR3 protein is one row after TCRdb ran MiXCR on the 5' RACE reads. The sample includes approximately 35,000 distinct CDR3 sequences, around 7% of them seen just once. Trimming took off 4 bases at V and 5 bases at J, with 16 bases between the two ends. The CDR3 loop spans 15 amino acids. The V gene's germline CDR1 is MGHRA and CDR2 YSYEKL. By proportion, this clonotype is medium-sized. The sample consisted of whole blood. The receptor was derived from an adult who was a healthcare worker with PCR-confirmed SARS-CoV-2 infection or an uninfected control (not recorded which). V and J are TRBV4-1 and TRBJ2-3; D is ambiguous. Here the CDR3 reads CASSRDHRDGDTQYF. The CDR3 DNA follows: TGCGCCAGCAGCCGGGATCACCGAGACGGAGATACGCAGTATTTT.